This passage covers 12 T cell receptor beta chains from one sample sequenced in a study of cytomegalovirus exposure and HLA in healthy donors. 60 Vbeta and 13 Jbeta primers were used in PCR. Using immunoSEQ multiplex PCR, the repertoire was profiled, and TCRdb retains in-frame clones only, with some absent. The sample records around 160,000 clones, approximately 70% being singletons. Sequenced input: PBMCs. Receptors originate from a woman between 40 and 50 years old in good health and CMV-seropositive.

The chain uses TRBV5-5 and TRBJ2-1; D is uncertain. The V gene's germline CDR1 is SGHKS and CDR2 YYEKEE (reference sequence). V shed 1 base and J shed 2 bases, with 10 bases lying between them. The CDR3 consists of 15 residues. CDR3 nucleotides: TGTGCCAGCAGCTTGTCAGCGACGACCTACAATGAGCAGTTCTTC. It specifies CASSLSATTYNEQFF.

The gene calls are TRBV2 and TRBJ2-7, with D possibly TRBD1 on 6 matching bases. The CDR3 contains 14 residues. CDR1 SNHLY and CDR2 FYNNEI come from the germline V gene. Trimming shortened V by 0 bases and J by 7 bases, and 13 bases separated the two germline ends. In nucleotides, the CDR3 is TGTGCCAGCAGTGAAGCTGCAGGGGTATCGGAGCAGTACTTC. Its translation is CASSEAAGVSEQYF.

This chain uses TRBV19 with TRBJ2-7, with TRBD1 matching 8 bases. The CDR3 extends over 15 amino acids. With V trimmed by 5 bases and J by 5 bases, 11 bases remained unmatched. Germline V gives CDR1 LNHDA, CDR2 SQIVND (reference sequence). CDR3 sequence (DNA): TGTGCCAGTAGTCCGGACAGGGAGAGTAGCCACGAGCAGTACTTC. This translates into CASSPDRESSHEQYF.

V gene TRBV9 combines with J gene TRBJ2-3; 12 bases align to TRBD2. The CDR3 is 19 amino acids. V was clipped by 3 bases and J by 0 bases; unmatched bases: 11. Germline V CDR1 and CDR2: SGDLS, YYNGEE. DNA for the CDR3: TGTGCCAGCAGCGAACGGACTAGCGGGATATATACTAGCACAGATACGCAGTATTTT. Protein: CASSERTSGIYTSTDTQYF.

The chain recombines TRBV27 with TRBJ1-5; perhaps TRBD1 as D (5 bases). The CDR3 is 14 residues long. The V end lost 6 bases, the J end lost 5 bases, and 14 bases lay between the germline ends. Germline V lookup: CDR1 MNHEY, CDR2 SMNVEV (reference sequence). The DNA of the CDR3 is TGTGCCAGCAGATATAAGGGGTGGGATCAGCCCCAGCATTTT. Translated, it gives CASRYKGWDQPQHF.

Remarks on this clone: An end of the junction differs from the germline gene, which may be a read error. The J gene is TRBJ1-5, the V gene TRBV6-6; 9 positions match TRBD1. From germline, CDR1 is MNHNY and CDR2 SVGAGI (reference sequence). CDR3 length: 14 amino acids. The CDR3 region is CASRTTGGDQPQNF. CDR3 DNA sequence: TGTGCCAGCAGGACGACAGGGGGTGATCAGCCCCAGAATTTT.

The chain employs TRBV6-6 and TRBJ2-6; D is ambiguous. This CDR3 has 14 amino acids. With 2 bases removed from V and 2 bases from J, the gap between germline ends came to 4 bases. Germline assignment: CDR1 MNHNY and CDR2 SVGAGI (reference sequence). As DNA, the CDR3 is TGTGCCAGCAGTTACCTTGCTGGGGCCAACGTCCTGACTTTC. This codes for CASSYLAGANVLTF.

The chain is built from TRBV6-1 and TRBJ1-2, with 7 nucleotides matching TRBD1. CDR1 is MNHNS and CDR2 is SASEGT in the germline V gene. V lost 0 bases to trimming and J lost 5 bases; unmatched junction nucleotides: 6. The CDR3 is 15 residues long. The CDR3 coding sequence is TGTGCCAGCAGTGAAGCGCCGACAGGGTTTTATGGCTACACCTTC. It specifies CASSEAPTGFYGYTF.

Details on this clone: The same CDR3 also results from other DNA sequences found in this sample. This chain links TRBV6-5 with TRBJ2-7; 8 nucleotides match TRBD2. This CDR3 comprises 14 residues. The germline CDR1 and CDR2 sequences are MNHEY and SVGAGI. V dropped 6 bases and J dropped 0; count of bases not matched to a gene: 4. The CDR3 bases are TGTGCCAGCAGAACTAGCGGAAGCTCCTACGAGCAGTACTTC. This codes for CASRTSGSSYEQYF.

The chain joins TRBV28 to TRBJ1-1; D unclear. Trimming stripped 5 bases from V and 6 bases from J, with 7 bases between. The CDR3 has 11 amino acids. CDR1 is MDHEN, CDR2 SYDVKM, per germline. This CDR3 reads CASSIRAEAFF. CDR3 sequence (DNA): TGTGCCAGCAGTATCCGGGCTGAAGCTTTCTTT.

This sequence joins TRBV29-1 and TRBJ1-1; possibly TRBD1 for D (5 bases). V shed 6 bases and J shed 7 bases, with 18 bases lying between them. The CDR3 covers 13 residues. Germline CDR1 SQVTM, CDR2 ANQGSEA. The CDR3 reads CSVYKSTAFEAFF. DNA for the CDR3: TGCAGCGTGTATAAATCGACAGCCTTTGAAGCTTTCTTT.

This chain joins TRBV7-2 and TRBJ2-5; maybe TRBD2 (6 bases). The CDR3 consists of 14 residues. Trimming cost V 4 bases and J 2 bases, with 11 bases left between them. CDR1 is SGHTA, CDR2 FQGNSA, per germline. In DNA, the CDR3 is TGTGCCAGCAGCTCCGGGAGATGGCAAGAGACCCAGTACTTC. It specifies CASSSGRWQETQYF.